This passage covers 25 T cell receptor beta chains from one sample sequenced in a study of blood T cell repertoires in COVID-19. Assay: immunoSEQ multiplex PCR; the TCRdb copy retains only in-frame clones and omits some. The sample has approximately 250,000 clones, 75% to 90% seen once. Material: PBMCs or T cells enriched from blood (not recorded which). Receptors were obtained from a woman aged 35 to 49 who had been exposed to COVID-19.

The rearrangement links TRBV14 to TRBJ2-5; D possibly corresponds to TRBD2 (5 bases). Germline V gene data show CDR1 as SGHDN and CDR2 as FVKESK. CDR3 length equals 14 residues. V was pared by 0 bases and J by 6 bases, with 11 bases between. CDR3 amino acids: CASSQDGSSKTQYF. The CDR3 region has the DNA TGTGCCAGCAGCCAAGATGGGAGTTCGAAGACCCAGTACTTC.

V usage is TRBV29-1 and J usage is TRBJ2-5, with 9 bases aligning to TRBD1. Germline assignment: CDR1 SQVTM and CDR2 ANQGSEA. The CDR3 has 19 amino acids. J was trimmed by 3 bases and V by 7 bases; bases with no gene match: 24. This CDR3 reads CSAGHRGQGRSMWEETQYF. The CDR3 DNA reads TGCAGCGCGGGCCACCGAGGACAGGGGCGATCCATGTGGGAAGAGACCCAGTACTTC.

The rearrangement joins TRBV6-5 to TRBJ1-1, with D uncertain. V lost 8 bases and J 1 base, leaving 14 bases between the germline ends. Germline CDR1 reads MNHEY; CDR2 reads SVGAGI. The CDR3 spans 14 residues. This CDR3 is CASGNLNRNTEAFF. The CDR3 coding sequence is TGTGCCAGCGGAAACCTTAACAGGAACACTGAAGCTTTCTTT.

The genes are TRBV27 and TRBJ2-1; 15 bases line up with TRBD2. V lost 6 bases to trimming and J lost 12 bases; unmatched junction nucleotides: 18. This CDR3 spans 18 amino acids. Germline V gene data show CDR1 as MNHEY and CDR2 as SMNVEV (reference sequence). As DNA, the CDR3 is TGTGCCAGCAGGCGGGCCGGAACCGGGACTAGCGGGAGGAACCGGCAGTTCTTC. It is translated as CASRRAGTGTSGRNRQFF.

This clone appeared a single time. The V call is TRBV7-2, the J call TRBJ1-1; perhaps TRBD1 as D (6 bases). V lost 1 base, J lost 0 bases, and 21 bases lay in between. The CDR3 loop spans 19 amino acids. Germline CDR1 is SGHTA and CDR2 is FQGNSA. CDR3 in amino acids: CASSLEPSTGWGVNTEAFF. For the CDR3, the DNA is TGTGCCAGCAGCTTAGAACCCTCCACAGGGTGGGGTGTGAACACTGAAGCTTTCTTT.

The J gene is TRBJ2-7, the V gene TRBV5-4; TRBD1 matches at 7 bases. The trim removed 2 bases at V and 2 bases at J, leaving 13 bases unmatched. The CDR3 covers 17 residues. CDR1 and CDR2 (germline): SGHNT, YYREEE (reference sequence). CDR3 bases: TGTGCCAGCAGCTTTTTTGAGGGGGCTGGAAGGCCCTACGAGCAGTACTTC. This sequence encodes CASSFFEGAGRPYEQYF.

The chain employs TRBV5-1 and TRBJ2-7; D call uncertain. V dropped 4 bases and J dropped 5 bases, with 7 bases sitting between them. This CDR3 is built from 11 residues. Germline V lookup: CDR1 SGHRS, CDR2 YFSETQ. The chain's CDR3 is CASSEYHEQYF. The DNA for the CDR3 is TGCGCCAGCAGCGAGTACCACGAGCAGTACTTC.

In its sample, this clone was seen a few times. The chain employs TRBV30 and TRBJ1-4; D is uncertain. Per germline, CDR1 GTSNPN and CDR2 SVGIG (reference sequence). The V end was cut by 1 base, the J end by 8 bases, with 14 bases between. CDR3 length: 14 residues. CDR3 residues: CAWSAPRGREKLFF. CDR3 DNA sequence: TGTGCCTGGAGTGCACCCCGCGGTCGGGAAAAACTGTTTTTT. Supplemented by reference TRBV30 and TRBJ1-4, the full variable domain reads SQTIHQWPATLVQPVGSPLSLECTVEGTSNPNLYWYRQAAGRGLQLLFYSVGIGQISSEVPQNLSASRPQDRQFILSSKKLLLSDSGFYLCAWSAPRGREKLFFGSGTQLSVL.

The chain couples TRBV25-1 to TRBJ2-3; 8 bases line up with TRBD2. Germline V gene data show CDR1 as MGHDK and CDR2 as SYGVNS. The CDR3 has 17 amino acids. The V and J ends lost 2 bases and 2 bases, in that order; junction bases with no gene match: 9. For the CDR3, the DNA is TGTGCCAGCAGTGAAATGCGAGCGGGAGTGACCACAGATACGCAGTATTTT. The encoded protein is CASSEMRAGVTTDTQYF.

This clone has a handful of counts. This chain joins TRBV7-9 and TRBJ2-7, with D perhaps TRBD1 (5 bases). Germline lookup yields CDR1 SEHNR and CDR2 FQNEAQ (reference sequence). V was trimmed by 4 bases and J by 3 bases, leaving 13 bases between them. CDR3 size: 14 residues. CDR3 DNA sequence: TGTGCCAGCAGCTCGGACACCAGGGTCTACGAGCAGTACTTC. It encodes CASSSDTRVYEQYF.

A single count supports this clone. The chain uses TRBV12-2 and TRBJ1-4; the D call of TRBD1 is as the table states it, not checked on the DNA. TRBV12-2 is recorded as a pseudogene. This CDR3 contains 15 residues. CDR3 amino acids: CASRLDTGGDEKLFF. The DNA for the CDR3 is TGTGCAAGTCGCTTAGATACAGGGGGAGATGAAAAACTGTTTTTT.

The table lists this clone with a count of one. The chain combines TRBV9 with TRBJ2-3; 8 nucleotides match TRBD2. The CDR3 spans 14 residues. V was clipped by 3 bases and J by 5 bases; unmatched bases: 5. Germline CDR1 SGDLS, CDR2 YYNGEE. CDR3 loop: CASSGGTRIDTQYF. CDR3 DNA: TGTGCCAGCAGCGGCGGGACTAGAATAGATACGCAGTATTTT.

The gene calls are TRBV6-5 and TRBJ1-1; 7 nucleotides align to TRBD1. Trimming at V came to 6 bases and at J to 2 bases, leaving 9 bases not matched to a gene. Germline V gene data show CDR1 as MNHEY and CDR2 as SVGAGI. This CDR3 region has 15 residues. Here the CDR3 reads CASRIRQGVNTEAFF. DNA of the CDR3: TGTGCCAGCAGAATTCGGCAGGGGGTCAACACTGAAGCTTTCTTT.

As to this clone: One end of the junction is discordant with germline, which a read error may explain. The chain couples TRBV5-1 to TRBJ1-3, with no clear D. CDR1 SGHRS and CDR2 YFSETQ come from the germline V gene. The CDR3 covers 16 residues. The CDR3 DNA reads TGTGCCAGCACCCGTATGGGAGGAGACTCTGGAAACACCATATATTTT. This translates into CASTRMGGDSGNTIYF.

V and J are TRBV2 and TRBJ1-2; D possibly corresponds to TRBD1 (6 bases). Germline CDR1 SNHLY, CDR2 FYNNEI. This CDR3 has 13 amino acids. The ends were cut back, 7 bases at V and 4 bases at J, with 13 bases in the middle. The DNA of the CDR3 is TGTGCCAGCAAAACAGGGAATCGCTATGGCTACACCTTC. Amino acids: CASKTGNRYGYTF.

This chain joins TRBV3-1 (or the pseudogene TRBV3-2) and TRBJ1-1; 7 bases align to TRBD1. The CDR3 contains 14 residues. V was pared by 3 bases and J by 4 bases, with 5 bases of the junction left unmatched. Looked up from germline, CDR1 is LGHDT and CDR2 is YNNKEL (reference sequence). The CDR3: CASSQSYRGTEAFF. CDR3 nucleotide sequence: TGTGCCAGCAGCCAGTCCTACAGGGGCACTGAAGCTTTCTTT.

In its sample, this clone was seen once. The chain joins TRBV25-1 to TRBJ2-1, with D possibly being TRBD1 (6 bases). V was cut by 3 bases and J by 0 bases, with 12 bases left in between. Germline V gene lookup returns CDR1 MGHDK and CDR2 SYGVNS. The CDR3 is made up of 16 amino acids. Written as DNA, the CDR3 is TGTGCCAGCAGTGATAAAACAGGGAGCTCCTACAATGAGCAGTTCTTC. Translation gives CASSDKTGSSYNEQFF.

This chain connects TRBV7-2 to TRBJ1-3, with D possibly TRBD1 on 5 matching bases. Germline CDR1 reads SGHTA; CDR2 reads FQGNSA. The CDR3 is made up of 16 amino acids. V lost 2 bases and J lost 1, with 12 bases in between. As DNA, the CDR3 is TGTGCCAGCAGCTTACTGACCCAGGGATCTGGAAACACCATATATTTT. It is translated as CASSLLTQGSGNTIYF.

This clone was seen only a few times. V and J are TRBV9 and TRBJ1-2; D may be TRBD1 (5 bases). Trimming shortened V by 0 bases and J by 8 bases, and 14 bases separated the two germline ends. This CDR3 region has 14 residues. Germline-derived CDR1 and CDR2 are SGDLS and YYNGEE. CDR3 sequence (DNA): TGTGCCAGCAGCGTAGGCGGGGCCCGGGGAGGCTACACCTTC. The encoded protein is CASSVGGARGGYTF.

The rearrangement links TRBV20-1 to TRBJ1-1, with D tentatively TRBD1 (6 bases). This CDR3 is built from 15 residues. Trimming cost V 3 bases and J 3 bases, with 17 bases left between them. Germline CDR1 is DFQATT and CDR2 is SNEGSKA (reference sequence). The CDR3 coding sequence is TGCAGTGCTAGTCCTCCAGGGGAGTTAGACACTGAAGCTTTCTTT. This sequence encodes CSASPPGELDTEAFF.

The chain carries TRBV19 and TRBJ1-2, with a weak D call TRBD1 (5 bases). The V end was cut by 5 bases, the J end by 7 bases, with 14 bases between. CDR3 length equals 13 residues. Germline CDR1 is LNHDA and CDR2 is SQIVND (reference sequence). The CDR3 reads CASSPHRSLGYTF. The CDR3 DNA reads TGTGCCAGTAGTCCTCACAGGTCTCTTGGCTACACCTTC.

This chain connects TRBV21-1 to TRBJ2-7; TRBD1 is taken as the D call from the table, unchecked against the DNA. TRBV21-1 is an annotated pseudogene. The CDR3 length is 13 residues. In DNA form, the CDR3 reads TGTCCCCCAGGAAGCAAGGATTCCTACGAGCAGTACGTC. Protein sequence: CPPGSKDSYEQYV.

V gene TRBV4-1 combines with J gene TRBJ1-5; TRBD1 is a possible D gene (5 bases). Germline V gene lookup returns CDR1 MGHRA and CDR2 YSYEKL. The CDR3 totals 15 residues. Trimming took 4 bases from V and 4 from J, leaving 14 bases between them. In DNA form, the CDR3 reads TGCGCCAGCAGCCCATCCGATCGGGGGAATCAGCCCCAGCATTTT. Translation: CASSPSDRGNQPQHF.

The gene calls are TRBV9 and TRBJ2-3, with 7 bases aligning to TRBD2. Trimming at V came to 0 bases and at J to 2 bases, leaving 3 bases not matched to a gene. Germline CDR1 is SGDLS and CDR2 is YYNGEE. This CDR3 has 15 amino acids. In nucleotides, the CDR3 is TGTGCCAGCAGCGTAGGCGGGAGCTTCACAGATACGCAGTATTTT. Residues: CASSVGGSFTDTQYF.

The rearrangement joins TRBV3-1 (or the pseudogene TRBV3-2) to TRBJ1-4, with 9 bases lining up with TRBD1. The germline CDR1 and CDR2 sequences are LGHDT and YNNKEL (reference sequence). Trimming cost V 4 bases and J 8 bases; bases outside gene matches: 11. The CDR3 loop spans 16 amino acids. The CDR3 coding sequence is TGTGCCAGCAGCCCCCAACCGGACAGGGGAGGGGAAAAACTGTTTTTT. Residues: CASSPQPDRGGEKLFF.